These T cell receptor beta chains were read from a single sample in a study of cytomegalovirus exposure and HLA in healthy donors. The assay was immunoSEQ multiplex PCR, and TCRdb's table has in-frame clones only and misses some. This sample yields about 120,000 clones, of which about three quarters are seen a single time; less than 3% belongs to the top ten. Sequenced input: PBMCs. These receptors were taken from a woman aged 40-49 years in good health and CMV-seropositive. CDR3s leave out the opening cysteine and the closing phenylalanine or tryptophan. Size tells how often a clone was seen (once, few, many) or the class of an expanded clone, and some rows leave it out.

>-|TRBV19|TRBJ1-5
ASSMGGTGGLQPQH
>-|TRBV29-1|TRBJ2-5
SVETGAGSQETQY
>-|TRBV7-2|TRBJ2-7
ASSPPHRQVYEQY
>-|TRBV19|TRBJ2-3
ASSIVGSGSTDTQY
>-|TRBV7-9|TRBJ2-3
ASSLVGGTDTQY
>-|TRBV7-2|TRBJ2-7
ASSLEGLAGGRYEQY
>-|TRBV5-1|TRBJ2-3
ASSQTGRTDTQY
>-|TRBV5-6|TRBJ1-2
ASSLVRDYT
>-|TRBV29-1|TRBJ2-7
SVDSGGSFEQY
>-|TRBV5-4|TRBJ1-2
ASSLQGPYGYT
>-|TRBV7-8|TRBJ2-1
ASSLEAGGPVFNEQF
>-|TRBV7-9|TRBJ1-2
ATPATGTIPYT
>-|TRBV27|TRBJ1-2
ASSLSQGGGVYGYT
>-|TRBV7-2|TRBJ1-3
ASSLTGARGSTIY
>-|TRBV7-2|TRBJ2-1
ASRATSGASYNEQF
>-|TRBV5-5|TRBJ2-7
ASSSPGYEQY
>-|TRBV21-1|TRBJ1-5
ASSKWGDSNQPQH
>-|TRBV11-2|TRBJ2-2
ASSLDGLAGALNTGELF
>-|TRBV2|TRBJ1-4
ASSAGTGTEKLF
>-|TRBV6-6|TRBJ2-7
ASSSLPAGGLKEEY
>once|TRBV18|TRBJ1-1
ASSLRTEGTEAF
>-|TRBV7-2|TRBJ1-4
ASSLGDSGEKLF
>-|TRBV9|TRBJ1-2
ASSGQVGGYT
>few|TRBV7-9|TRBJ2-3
ASSPSGGLTDTQY
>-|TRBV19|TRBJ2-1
ASSIDNGDNEQF
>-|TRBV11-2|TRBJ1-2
ASSLDGAGGPYT
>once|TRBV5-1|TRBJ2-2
ASSLEGTSGGTGELF